This TCR beta chain was identified during a study of cytomegalovirus exposure and HLA in healthy donors. The CDR3 is made up of 13 amino acids. V was trimmed by 5 bases and J by 0 bases, leaving 7 bases between them. Germline V gives CDR1 MNHEY, CDR2 SMNVEV (reference sequence). It was with 60 Vbeta and 13 Jbeta primers that the PCR ran. Clones were sequenced by immunoSEQ multiplex PCR, and TCRdb holds only the in-frame ones, with some missing. The repertoire has roughly 230,000 clones, more than 70% of them found once; the top ten carry 0.45% to 0.5%. This chain joins TRBV27 and TRBJ1-1; no reliable D call. The receptor was derived from a boy under 18 in good health and CMV-seronegative. Specimen: PBMCs. The CDR3 coding sequence is TGTGCCAGCAGTCTAGACCTGAACACTGAAGCTTTCTTT. Translating it yields CASSLDLNTEAFF.